The 2 T cell receptor beta chains below were found in one sample sequenced in a study of shared clonotypes between healthy human individuals. Sequencing used immunoSEQ multiplex PCR; TCRdb keeps in-frame clones, though not all of them. The sample shows 2 million to 2.5 million clones, about nine tenths of them seen only once. Sequencing input: naive CD4+ T cells from PBMCs. Specified subset: CD45RA+ positively selected. The receptors were sampled from a man aged 18-30 years in good health. Some clones in this sample may be carry-over from other donors' samples.

This sequence joins TRBV10-3 and TRBJ2-5; TRBD2 matches at 7 bases. Germline CDR1 and CDR2: ENHRY and SYGVKD. With 2 bases clipped from V and 5 bases from J, the junction kept 5 bases outside the gene matches. The CDR3 is made up of 14 amino acids. CDR3 sequence (DNA): TGTGCCATCAGTGAGGGCGGGAGTTCTGAGACCCAGTACTTC. Translated: CAISEGGSSETQYF.

This clone has just one count. The chain carries TRBV5-1 and TRBJ2-1, with D uncertain. This CDR3 has 16 residues. V lost 0 bases and J lost 3, with 13 bases in between. Germline assignment: CDR1 SGHRS and CDR2 YFSETQ. In nucleotides, the CDR3 is TGCGCCAGCAGCTTGGATAGGCTCCTGGGCTACAATGAGCAGTTCTTC. Protein: CASSLDRLLGYNEQFF.